This T cell receptor (beta chain) emerged from a study of T cells in Graves' hyperthyroidism and ophthalmopathy. Amplification yielded TCR beta CDR3 regions, with RNA transcripts as the source. Researchers ran a first-round RT-PCR on the TCR CDR3 using the HTBI primer set. TCRdb used MiXCR to reprocess the multiplex PCR reads, holding one entry per CDR3 protein. The sample lists hundreds of thousands of distinct CDR3 sequences, about 15% occurring once. PBMCs were collected from a roughly 10 ml volume of fresh peripheral blood. V was shortened by 2 bases and J by 4 bases, with 6 bases between the two germline ends. This CDR3 has 12 residues. The germline V gene encodes CDR1 LGHNA and CDR2 YNFKEQ. The table lists this clonotype with many counts.

J is TRBJ2-7 and V is TRBV4-2, with D unclear. The clonotype was recovered from a woman in her fifties or sixties with Graves' ophthalmopathy. Sequencing input: blood. CDR3 sequence reads: CASSQRDYEQYF. In nucleotides, the CDR3 is TGTGCCAGCAGCCAAAGAGATTACGAGCAGTACTTC.